Following are 13 T cell receptor beta chains from one sample sequenced in a study of T cell repertoires in cytomegalovirus infection. Which antigens these TCRs recognize remains unknown. From the reads, TCRdb called clonotypes with MiXCR, one entry per CDR3 protein. The profile shows a few hundred thousand distinct CDR3 sequences, almost 40% of them singletons. This material consisted of cultured PBMCs, taken from culture after CMV antigen stimulation. These receptors were obtained from a human donor in good health (CMV status not recorded). Some clones in this sample may be carry-over from other donors' samples.

The J gene is TRBJ2-3, the V gene TRBV7-2; the match to TRBD2 covers 8 bases. V trimming: 4 bases; J trimming: 1 base; junction bases outside the gene matches: 7. CDR3 length equals 16 residues. Germline V gene data show CDR1 as SGHTA and CDR2 as FQGNSA. The CDR3 loop reads CASSSRGGRGTDTQYF. The CDR3 DNA is TGTGCCAGCAGCTCCCGGGGGGGCCGGGGCACAGATACGCAGTATTTT.

CDR3 sequence: CSARGGTQVDTQYF. The CDR3 coding sequence is TGCAGTGCTAGGGGGGGGACTCAAGTAGATACGCAGTATTTT. The chain is built from TRBV20-1 and TRBJ2-3; 7 bases are shared with TRBD2. The CDR3 length is 14 residues. After removal of 3 bases from V and 5 bases from J, the junction contained 8 bases not matched to a gene. Germline-derived CDR1 and CDR2 are DFQATT and SNEGSKA (reference sequence).

This clonotype was counted a few times. The chain uses TRBV6-1 and TRBJ2-5; a weak D match, TRBD1 (6 bases). Trimming took 3 bases from V and 7 from J, leaving 15 bases between them. The CDR3 is 14 residues long. CDR1 and CDR2 from the germline V gene are MNHNS and SASEGT. The CDR3, as DNA: TGTGCCAGCAGTGAGACGGGGACAAGAGGGACCCAGTACTTC. Translation: CASSETGTRGTQYF.

The chain combines TRBV15 with TRBJ1-4; D uncertain. The CDR3 length is 14 residues. Trimming took 5 bases from V and 5 from J, leaving 12 bases between them. Germline CDR1 is LNHNV and CDR2 is YYDKDF (reference sequence). DNA for the CDR3: TGTGCCACCAGCGTCGACCGAGCAAATGAAAAACTGTTTTTT. Encoded protein: CATSVDRANEKLFF.

This clonotype was counted a single time. The rearrangement uses TRBV5-4 and TRBJ2-5; 7 bases are shared with TRBD2. After removal of 4 bases from V and 5 bases from J, the junction contained 11 bases not matched to a gene. This CDR3 spans 15 amino acids. Germline V gene lookup returns CDR1 SGHNT and CDR2 YYREEE (reference sequence). DNA of the CDR3: TGTGCCAGCAGCAACCCCACTTCCGGGGGGGAGACCCAGTACTTC. It translates to CASSNPTSGGETQYF.

The rearrangement links TRBV28 to TRBJ2-3; TRBD2 matches at 9 bases. From germline, CDR1 is MDHEN and CDR2 SYDVKM. The CDR3 covers 16 residues. V trimming: 8 bases; J trimming: 4 bases; junction bases outside the gene matches: 13. CDR3 DNA sequence: TGTGCCAGCTGCTGGACGCGGGGGGGGAGCGCAGATACGCAGTATTTT. This gives the protein CASCWTRGGSADTQYF.

The chain couples TRBV12-3 or TRBV12-4 to TRBJ2-1; TRBD2 is a possible D gene (7 bases). With 6 bases removed from V and 4 bases from J, the gap between germline ends came to 19 bases. The CDR3 has 16 amino acids. The CDR3 spells CASSLGRGGAYNEQFF. For the CDR3, the DNA is TGTGCCAGCAGCCTGGGGAGGGGGGGCGCATACAATGAGCAGTTCTTC.

This clonotype has just a few counts. V gene TRBV7-2 combines with J gene TRBJ1-5, with D perhaps TRBD1 (5 bases). The length of the CDR3 is 17 residues. V was cut by 5 bases and J by 0 bases, with 17 bases left in between. Germline V CDR1 and CDR2: SGHTA, FQGNSA. CDR3 sequence (DNA): TGTGCCAGCAGCCCTCTCGGGACGGGCCTTAGCAATCAGCCCCAGCATTTT. Translating it yields CASSPLGTGLSNQPQHF.

This clonotype was seen only a few times. The chain employs TRBV7-8 and TRBJ2-7; 10 bases match TRBD1. CDR1 is SGHVS and CDR2 is FQNEAQ in the germline V gene. Germline trimming cut 4 bases from V and 2 bases from J; bases unmatched to any gene: 8. This CDR3 spans 16 amino acids. This CDR3 is CASSSGPGTGAYEQYF. The CDR3 DNA is TGTGCCAGCAGCTCAGGGCCCGGGACAGGGGCCTACGAGCAGTACTTC.

The genes are TRBV7-2 and TRBJ2-1, with D possibly being TRBD1 or TRBD2 (5 bases each). CDR3 size: 14 residues. V lost 3 bases, J lost 9 bases, and 15 bases lay in between. Germline-derived CDR1 and CDR2 are SGHTA and FQGNSA. DNA for the CDR3: TGTGCCAGCAGCTTCGCCCAGGGTGGGAGTGAGCAGTTCTTC. Its protein product is CASSFAQGGSEQFF.

This clonotype was seen ten or more times. This sequence joins TRBV28 and TRBJ1-6; maybe TRBD1 (6 bases). Germline V gene data show CDR1 as MDHEN and CDR2 as SYDVKM. The CDR3 contains 15 residues. V was pared by 2 bases and J by 10 bases, with 15 bases between. The CDR3 DNA reads TGTGCCAGCAGTTTAAGGAGGACAGATCACTCACCCCTCCACTTT. Translation gives CASSLRRTDHSPLHF.

V usage is TRBV7-2 and J usage is TRBJ2-3, with D perhaps matching TRBD1 or TRBD2 (6 bases each). V was clipped by 5 bases and J by 1 base, with 16 bases between them. Germline V lookup: CDR1 SGHTA, CDR2 FQGNSA. The CDR3 is 16 amino acids. This CDR3 is CASSATPGAGTDTQYF. CDR3 DNA: TGTGCCAGCAGCGCAACCCCGGGGGCGGGCACAGATACGCAGTATTTT.

About this clonotype itself: A much larger clone lies one base from this, so it may be a read error. This chain connects TRBV7-2 to TRBJ2-4, with 7 bases identical to TRBD2. The trim removed 3 bases at V and 1 base at J, leaving 0 bases unmatched. The CDR3 totals 14 residues. CDR1 is SGHTA and CDR2 is FQGNSA in the germline V gene. DNA for the CDR3: TGTACCAGCAGCTTCGGGGGGGCCAAAAACATTCAGTACTTC. Its translation is CTSSFGGAKNIQYF.